This entry features one TCR beta chain sequence. Its matching antigen is unknown. Profiling relied on immunoSEQ multiplex PCR, and the TCRdb table lists in-frame clones only, not all of them. The table has roughly 80,000 clones, 87% seen once. This sample stems from a study of graft-versus-host responses after intestinal transplantation. Overall study context: As for transplant type, recipients had multivisceral, liver-intestinal, or isolated intestinal grafts. Anti-thymocyte globulin induction preceded roughly 3 years of tacrolimus and steroid maintenance in all recipients.

Whole-study results and caveats: Early post-transplant declines in HvG were associated with peak levels of circulating GvH clones. GvH clones appeared in recipient marrow, some first in ileum or blood.

V was trimmed by 8 bases and J by 6 bases, leaving 8 bases between them. The germline V gene encodes CDR1 MNHEY and CDR2 SMNVEV (reference sequence). The CDR3 contains 11 residues. The rearrangement links TRBV27 to TRBJ1-5, with unresolved D. The TCR sequence derives from a human donor who was the organ donor for an intestinal transplant. Sequencing used unstimulated CD8+ T cells sorted from spleen or lymph node cells, obtained before transplant. For the CDR3, the DNA is TGTGCCAGCGGTTGGGGTCAGCCCCAGCATTTT. It codes for CASGWGQPQHF.